This T cell receptor beta chain stems from a study of shared clonotypes between healthy human individuals. Some clones are missing from TCRdb's copy, which holds only in-frame ones; the method was immunoSEQ multiplex PCR. The sample has a few million clones; 85% to 95% are singletons. Trimming stripped 3 bases from V and 0 bases from J, with 12 bases between. Germline assignment: CDR1 SGHRS and CDR2 YFSETQ. CDR3 size: 15 residues. The sequenced material came from naive CD4+ T cells from PBMCs. Subset described: CD45RA+ positively selected. The rearrangement uses TRBV5-1 and TRBJ1-1, with D tentatively TRBD1 (5 bases). The TCR sequence derives from a man between 18 and 35 years old in good health. Some clones in this sample may be carry-over from other donors' samples. The CDR3 spells CASSSPGRMNTEAFF. The CDR3 DNA reads as TGCGCCAGCAGCTCACCGGGACGGATGAACACTGAAGCTTTCTTT.